The next 12 T cell receptor beta chains were all read from a single sample in a study of neurological immune-mediated disorders (dated by TCRdb to about 2019). Libraries came from 5' RACE. TCRdb lists the instrument as Illumina HiSeq 2500. Starting from the raw public reads, TCRdb applied fastp trimming at Q25, assembled clones with MiXCR and retained in-frame beta chains. Every CDR3 protein is listed once, alongside the most common genes and DNA of its rows. The sample profile shows approximately 32,000 distinct CDR3 sequences; nearly 7.5% of them were found once. The biggest ten clones account for roughly 4.4% of the sample. Specimen: PBMCs. Receptors were obtained from a woman aged 40-49 years in good health.

This clonotype was counted at least ten times. The CDR3 region is CATRREGAYAKNIQYF. In DNA, the CDR3 is TGTGCCACCCGACGGGAGGGGGCTTATGCCAAAAACATTCAGTACTTC. This chain joins TRBV10-3 and TRBJ2-4, with TRBD2 as a possible D gene (8 bases). The CDR3 contains 16 residues. Trimming removed 10 bases from V and 1 base from J, with 20 bases in between. Germline V gene data show CDR1 as ENHRY and CDR2 as SYGVKD.

The chain carries TRBV12-3 or TRBV12-4 and TRBJ2-6; 9 bases line up with TRBD1. The CDR3 loop spans 13 amino acids. V shed 5 bases and J 8 bases; nucleotides not matched to a gene: 1. The CDR3 loop reads CASSGQGTNVLTF. The CDR3 nucleotides are TGTGCCAGCAGTGGACAGGGGACCAACGTCCTGACTTTC.

This clonotype has ten or more counts. V is TRBV5-1 and J is TRBJ1-5, with D possibly being TRBD1 (5 bases). Germline V gene data show CDR1 as SGHRS and CDR2 as YFSETQ. CDR3 size: 18 residues. V was pared by 0 bases and J by 4 bases, with 20 bases between. DNA of the CDR3: TGCGCCAGCAGCTTGGTTTACCTCCAAAATCGACAGAATCAGCCCCAGCATTTT. This gives the protein CASSLVYLQNRQNQPQHF.

This clonotype was recorded at least ten times. J is TRBJ1-5 and V is TRBV6-2 or TRBV6-3; 9 bases align to TRBD1. Looked up from germline, CDR1 is MNHEY and CDR2 is SVGEGT. Losses at the gene ends were 6 bases for V and 7 bases for J; bases not matched to a gene: 4. The CDR3 runs to 13 residues. In DNA, the CDR3 is TGTGCCAGCAGACAGGGGGCTGGACAGCCCCAGCATTTT. Translated: CASRQGAGQPQHF.

This clonotype was counted ten times or more. The CDR3 DNA reads TGTGCCTCGGGACCGCAGTCGAACACCGGGGAGCTGTTTTTT. As protein: CASGPQSNTGELFF. The chain recombines TRBV12-3 or TRBV12-4 with TRBJ2-2, with D perhaps given as TRBD1 or TRBD2 (5 bases each). CDR3 size: 14 residues. V dropped 11 bases and J dropped 0 bases, with 13 bases sitting between them.

This clonotype was observed many times. V usage is TRBV19 and J usage is TRBJ2-2; 9 bases line up with TRBD2. This CDR3 has 16 amino acids. The germline V gene encodes CDR1 LNHDA and CDR2 SQIVND (reference sequence). Unmatched junction bases numbered 15, after V lost 7 bases and J lost 9 bases. The CDR3 DNA reads TGTGCCAGTATGGAGGTTAGCGGGAGTAGGAGCAGGGAGCTGTTTTTT. This translates into CASMEVSGSRSRELFF.

This clonotype was counted ten times or more. This chain uses TRBV20-1 with TRBJ2-4; tentative D call: TRBD2 (5 bases). Trimming removed 0 bases from V and 0 bases from J, with 9 bases in between. The CDR3 runs 15 residues. CDR1 and CDR2 from the germline V gene are DFQATT and SNEGSKA (reference sequence). The DNA of the CDR3 is TGCAGTGCTAGAGATCCGGCGGGAGCCAAAAACATTCAGTACTTC. This sequence encodes CSARDPAGAKNIQYF.

This clonotype has a count of ten or more. The rearrangement joins TRBV4-1 to TRBJ1-5; perhaps TRBD1 as D (6 bases). The CDR3 has 15 amino acids. CDR1 is MGHRA, CDR2 YSYEKL, per germline. V lost 1 base and J lost 3, with 10 bases in between. The CDR3 region has the DNA TGCGCCAGCAGCCAAGCAGGGGCCTCCAATCAGCCCCAGCATTTT. Encoded protein: CASSQAGASNQPQHF.

This clonotype was counted ten times or more. This chain uses TRBV29-1 with TRBJ1-1; weak D call: TRBD1 (6 bases). This CDR3 region has 11 residues. In germline, CDR1 is SQVTM, CDR2 ANQGSEA. Trimming pared 6 bases from V and 6 bases from J, leaving 11 bases between. As DNA, the CDR3 is TGCAGCGTAGGGGGGAGTTCTGAAGCTTTCTTT. Protein sequence: CSVGGSSEAFF.

This clonotype was seen at least ten times. The chain employs TRBV5-6 and TRBJ2-5; D not resolved. The CDR3 runs to 14 residues. With 0 bases removed from V and 1 base from J, the gap between germline ends came to 7 bases. Germline-derived CDR1 and CDR2 are SGHDT and YYEEEE. The CDR3 spells CASSLELRQETQYF. The CDR3 region has the DNA TGTGCCAGCAGCTTGGAACTGCGCCAAGAGACCCAGTACTTC.

This clonotype was seen ten or more times. The chain has TRBV7-9 and TRBJ2-3, with 7 bases fitting TRBD2. Germline trimming cut 0 bases from V and 0 bases from J; bases unmatched to any gene: 3. From germline, CDR1 is SEHNR and CDR2 FQNEAQ (reference sequence). The CDR3 covers 16 residues. In nucleotides, the CDR3 is TGTGCCAGCAGCTTAGCGAGGGGAGGGAGCACAGATACGCAGTATTTT. As protein: CASSLARGGSTDTQYF.

This clonotype was counted ten times or more. CDR3 loop: CASSLISGSKGWTGELFF. The CDR3 DNA follows: TGTGCCAGCAGCCTCATAAGCGGGAGTAAGGGGTGGACCGGGGAGCTGTTTTTT. The chain uses TRBV3-1 and TRBJ2-2; TRBD2 matches 8 bases. Germline V gene lookup returns CDR1 LGHDT and CDR2 YNNKEL (reference sequence). V trimming: 4 bases; J trimming: 5 bases; junction bases outside the gene matches: 15. The CDR3 runs to 18 residues. Complete variable domain (other parts from reference TRBV3-1 and TRBJ2-2): DTAVSQTPKYLVTQMGNDKSIKCEQNLGHDTMYWYKQDSKKFLKIMFSYNNKELIINETVPNRFSPKSPDKAHLNLHINSLELGDSAVYFCASSLISGSKGWTGELFFGEGSRLTVL.